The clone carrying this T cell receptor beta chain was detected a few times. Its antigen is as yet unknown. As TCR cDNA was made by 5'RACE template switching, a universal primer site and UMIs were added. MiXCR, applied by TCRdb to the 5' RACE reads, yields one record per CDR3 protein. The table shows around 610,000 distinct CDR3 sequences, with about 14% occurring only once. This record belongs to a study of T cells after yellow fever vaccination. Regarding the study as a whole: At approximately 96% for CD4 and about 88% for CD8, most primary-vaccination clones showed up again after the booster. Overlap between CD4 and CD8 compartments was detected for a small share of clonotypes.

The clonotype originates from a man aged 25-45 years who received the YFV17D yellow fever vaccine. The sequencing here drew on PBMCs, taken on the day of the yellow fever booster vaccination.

CDR3: CASSLIGEGTQYF. The DNA for the CDR3 is TGTGCCAGCAGCTTAATAGGGGAGGGGACCCAGTACTTC. V is TRBV7-2 and J is TRBJ2-5, with 7 positions matching TRBD2. CDR1 is SGHTA, CDR2 FQGNSA, per germline. Trimming took 2 bases from V and 7 from J; bases not matched to a gene: 4. This CDR3 contains 13 residues.